Sequencing of this T cell receptor beta chain was carried out in a study of blood T cells in healthy people across ages. Including both end residues, the CDR3 is 16 amino acids long. On this clonotype: The DNA is left out, because the CDR3 cannot be placed on it with certainty; the CDR3 is given as TCRdb lists it.

A sample-barcoded 5' primer and a J-beta primer mix were used in a second PCR of roughly 7 to 12 cycles. A tag from a template-switch adaptor with 12 random nucleotides marked each cDNA molecule. TCRdb re-derived calls from the 5' RACE reads in MiXCR, one entry per CDR3 protein. The table records 1.5 million to 2 million distinct CDR3 sequences, around 48% of them present only once. The clonotype was recovered from a woman in her 40s in good health. Sample: blood. The chain is built from TRBV21-1 and TRBJ2-7; TRBD1 reflects the table's D call only, with no check against the DNA. TRBV21-1 is deemed a pseudogene. The CDR3 loop is CASSVAPGTLSYEQYF.